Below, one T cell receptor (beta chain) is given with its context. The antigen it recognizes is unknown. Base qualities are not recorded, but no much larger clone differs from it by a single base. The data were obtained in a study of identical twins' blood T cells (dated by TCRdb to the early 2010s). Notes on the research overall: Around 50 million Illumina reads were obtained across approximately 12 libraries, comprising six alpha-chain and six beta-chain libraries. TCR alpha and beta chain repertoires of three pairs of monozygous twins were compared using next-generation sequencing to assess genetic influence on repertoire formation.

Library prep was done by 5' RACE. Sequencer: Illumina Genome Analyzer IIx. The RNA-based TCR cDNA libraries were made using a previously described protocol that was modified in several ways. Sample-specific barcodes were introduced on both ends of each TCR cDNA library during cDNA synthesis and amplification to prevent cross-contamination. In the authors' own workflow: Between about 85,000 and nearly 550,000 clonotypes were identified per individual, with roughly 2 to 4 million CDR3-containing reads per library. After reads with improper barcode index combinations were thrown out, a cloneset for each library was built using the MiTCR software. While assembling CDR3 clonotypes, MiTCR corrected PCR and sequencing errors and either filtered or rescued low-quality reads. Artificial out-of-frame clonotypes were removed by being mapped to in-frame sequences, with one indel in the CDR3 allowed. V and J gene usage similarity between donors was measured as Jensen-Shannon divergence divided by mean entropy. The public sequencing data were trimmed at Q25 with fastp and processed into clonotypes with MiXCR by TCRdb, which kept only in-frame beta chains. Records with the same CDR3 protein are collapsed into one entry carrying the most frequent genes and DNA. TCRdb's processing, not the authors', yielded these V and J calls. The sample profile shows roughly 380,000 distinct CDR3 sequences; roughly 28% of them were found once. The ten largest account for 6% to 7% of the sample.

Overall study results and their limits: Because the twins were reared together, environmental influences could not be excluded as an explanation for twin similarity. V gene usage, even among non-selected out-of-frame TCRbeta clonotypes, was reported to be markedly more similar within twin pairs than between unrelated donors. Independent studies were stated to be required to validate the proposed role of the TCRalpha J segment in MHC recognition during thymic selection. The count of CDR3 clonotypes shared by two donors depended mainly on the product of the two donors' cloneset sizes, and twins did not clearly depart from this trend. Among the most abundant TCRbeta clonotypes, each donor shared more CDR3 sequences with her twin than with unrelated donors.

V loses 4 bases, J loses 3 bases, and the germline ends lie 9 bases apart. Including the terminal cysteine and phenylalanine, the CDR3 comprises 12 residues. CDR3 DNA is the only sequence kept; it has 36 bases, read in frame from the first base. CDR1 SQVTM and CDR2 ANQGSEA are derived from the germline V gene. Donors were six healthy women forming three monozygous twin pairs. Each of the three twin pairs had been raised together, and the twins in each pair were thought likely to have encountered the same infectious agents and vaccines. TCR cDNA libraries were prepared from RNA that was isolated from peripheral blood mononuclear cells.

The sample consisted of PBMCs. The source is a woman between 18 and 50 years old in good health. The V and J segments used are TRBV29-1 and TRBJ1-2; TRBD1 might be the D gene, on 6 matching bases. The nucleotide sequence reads TGCAGCGTTGCCCAGGGGCACTATGGCTACACCTTC. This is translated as CSVAQGHYGYTF.